A selection of T cell receptor beta chains follows, all from one sample in a study of graft-versus-host responses after intestinal transplantation. Their specific antigens are unknown. Libraries were prepared by immunoSEQ multiplex PCR; TCRdb keeps only in-frame clonotypes and omits some of them. The sample has tens of thousands of clones, 80% to 95% seen once. This material consisted of unstimulated CD4+ T cells sorted from spleen or lymph node cells, taken before intestinal transplant. These receptor sequences come from a human donor who received an intestinal transplant. The CDR3 runs from the conserved cysteine through the conserved F or W. Each record gives: V gene, J gene, D gene, CDR3 protein. A D gene is named only where the DNA matches it firmly.

TRBV19	TRBJ1-4	-	CASSMFRQNEKLFF
TRBV30	TRBJ1-5	-	CAWTYGTTGNQPQHF
TRBV5-6	TRBJ2-7	-	CASSLLLTPLAYEQYF
TRBV6-5	TRBJ2-1	TRBD2	CASSVTSPHEQFF
TRBV5-6	TRBJ1-3	-	CASSWGRSSGNTIYF
TRBV27	TRBJ1-1	-	CASSLDTRYTEAFF
TRBV9	TRBJ1-1	-	CASSVEPLAQNTEAFF
TRBV6-6	TRBJ2-7	-	CASSYSRGTGEQYF
TRBV7-9	TRBJ2-1	TRBD1	CASRNRGDEQFF
TRBV5-1	TRBJ1-1	TRBD1	CASSGLGGQGNTEAFF
TRBV29-1	TRBJ1-1	TRBD1	CSVFWTGEAFF
TRBV18	TRBJ1-2	-	CASSPTGTYGYTF
TRBV19	TRBJ1-1	-	CASSIYRENTEAFF
TRBV5-1	TRBJ1-3	-	CASSLEGVGNTIYF
TRBV5-4	TRBJ1-1	-	CASSRGMNTEAFF
TRBV5-6	TRBJ1-5	-	CASSLHQQGLSNQPQHF
TRBV7-6	TRBJ2-7	-	CASSLAFGVYEQYF
TRBV7-8	TRBJ2-6	-	CASSNQGPLSGANVLTF
TRBV9	TRBJ2-1	TRBD2	CASSPGLAGPYNEQFF